These 16 T cell receptor beta chains originate from one sample sequenced in a study of patients and donors after allogeneic stem cell transplantation. TCRdb re-derived calls from the RT-PCR reads in MiXCR, one entry per CDR3 protein. The sample shows about 76,000 distinct CDR3 sequences, about 30% of them seen only once. The sequenced sample consisted of blood, either unsorted or a sorted T cell fraction (not recorded which). The receptor source for this set is a human donor who was either an allogeneic HSCT recipient or a stem cell or donor lymphocyte infusion donor (not recorded which). It is not recorded whose cells these are; they may come from a transplant donor.

This clonotype was counted a few times. V is TRBV5-6 and J is TRBJ1-1; D possibly corresponds to TRBD1 (6 bases). The CDR3 has 14 amino acids. Germline CDR1 reads SGHDT; CDR2 reads YYEEEE. V lost 2 bases and J 4 bases, leaving 12 bases between the germline ends. CDR3: CASSFWGRGTEAFF. CDR3 DNA sequence: TGTGCCAGCAGCTTTTGGGGCAGGGGCACTGAAGCTTTCTTT.

This chain joins TRBV7-3 and TRBJ2-1, with D perhaps being TRBD1 or TRBD2 (5 bases each). The germline gives CDR1 SGHTA, CDR2 FQGTGA. CDR3 length: 11 residues. Trimming removed 5 bases from V and 6 bases from J, with 5 bases in between. The CDR3 region has the DNA TGTGCCAGCAGCGGGGGCAATGAGCAGTTCTTC. Its protein is CASSGGNEQFF.

V and J are TRBV4-3 and TRBJ1-4; 8 bases match TRBD1. The CDR3 is 15 residues long. V lost 4 bases to trimming and J lost 6 bases; unmatched junction nucleotides: 7. Germline CDR1 is LGHNA and CDR2 is YSLEER. The CDR3 loop reads CASSPWTGRDEKLFF. The DNA of the CDR3 is TGCGCCAGCAGCCCCTGGACAGGGAGGGATGAAAAACTGTTTTTT.

There are many counts of this clonotype. The V call is TRBV18, the J call TRBJ1-2, with no clear D. The CDR3 sequence is 14 residues long. The V end was cut by 3 bases, the J end by 3 bases, with 11 bases between. The germline gives CDR1 KGHSH, CDR2 LQKENI. The CDR3 DNA is TGTGCCAGCTCACCCGTACGGAATCACTATGGCTACACCTTC. Translation: CASSPVRNHYGYTF. The full variable domain, with the rest looked up from reference TRBV18 and TRBJ1-2, is NAGVMQNPRHLVRRRGQEARLRCSPMKGHSHVYWYRQLPEEGLKFMVYLQKENIIDESGMPKERFSAEFPKEGPSILRIQQVVRGDSAAYFCASSPVRNHYGYTFGSGTRLTVV.

The chain is built from TRBV5-1 and TRBJ1-1; 7 positions agree with TRBD1. The CDR3 sequence is 14 residues long. V was clipped by 5 bases and J by 7 bases; unmatched bases: 11. CDR1 is SGHRS and CDR2 is YFSETQ in the germline V gene. CDR3 nucleotides: TGCGCCAGCAGGCAGACAGGGCCTTTTGGTGAAGCTTTCTTT. It codes for CASRQTGPFGEAFF.

This clonotype was observed a few times. V and J are TRBV6-5 and TRBJ1-4; no clear D gene. Germline CDR1 and CDR2: MNHEY and SVGAGI. This CDR3 contains 14 residues. Between the trimmed V and J ends, which lost 4 bases and 4 bases, there was a span of 10 bases. The CDR3 sequence: CASSSGQINEKLFF. The CDR3 DNA follows: TGTGCCAGCAGTTCCGGGCAGATTAATGAAAAACTGTTTTTT.

The table lists this clonotype with a few counts. The chain couples TRBV6-5 to TRBJ1-1; D is undetermined. CDR1 is MNHEY and CDR2 is SVGAGI in the germline V gene. CDR3 size: 13 residues. With 4 bases removed from V and 1 base from J, the gap between germline ends came to 7 bases. The CDR3 here is CASSFVGNTEAFF. CDR3 nucleotides: TGTGCCAGCAGTTTTGTGGGGAACACTGAAGCTTTCTTT.

The rearrangement uses TRBV5-1 and TRBJ2-3; tentative D call: TRBD1 (5 bases). CDR3 size: 19 residues. Germline V gene lookup returns CDR1 SGHRS and CDR2 YFSETQ. V lost 1 base and J lost 0, with 21 bases in between. CDR3 residues: CASSLRGTNRSTSTDTQYF. CDR3 sequence (DNA): TGCGCCAGCAGCTTGAGGGGAACTAATCGGAGTACTAGCACAGATACGCAGTATTTT.

This clonotype is labeled as medium-sized. V is TRBV20-1 and J is TRBJ1-1; possible D gene TRBD1, 6 bases. CDR3 size: 14 residues. Germline V gives CDR1 DFQATT, CDR2 SNEGSKA (reference sequence). V was pared by 5 bases and J by 4 bases, with 17 bases between. Here the CDR3 reads CSAGGREWATEAFF. Written as DNA, the CDR3 is TGCAGTGCTGGGGGCAGGGAGTGGGCCACTGAAGCTTTCTTT.

V usage is TRBV4-1 and J usage is TRBJ2-5; unclear D gene. V shed 3 bases and J shed 4 bases, with 12 bases lying between them. Germline V gives CDR1 MGHRA, CDR2 YSYEKL. This CDR3 is built from 14 residues. The CDR3 region has the DNA TGCGCCAGCAGCCAGGTGAGGCGGTCAGAGACCCAGTACTTC. It is translated as CASSQVRRSETQYF.

This clonotype has a handful of counts. The V and J genes are TRBV14 and TRBJ1-2, with D maybe TRBD1 (6 bases). Germline values: CDR1 SGHDN, CDR2 FVKESK. V was cut by 3 bases and J by 6 bases, with 17 bases left in between. This CDR3 is built from 15 residues. CDR3 residues: CASSHPPVAGDGYTF. In nucleotides, the CDR3 is TGTGCCAGCAGCCACCCCCCGGTGGCAGGGGATGGCTACACCTTC. The entire variable domain, with the rest obtained from reference TRBV14 and TRBJ1-2, is as follows: EAGVTQFPSHSVIEKGQTVTLRCDPISGHDNLYWYRRVMGKEIKFLLHFVKESKQDESGMPNNRFLAERTGGTYSTLKVQPAELEDSGVYFCASSHPPVAGDGYTFGSGTRLTVV.

This clonotype was counted only a few times. The chain recombines TRBV6-5 with TRBJ2-7; no reliable D call. The CDR3 is 14 amino acids. In germline, CDR1 is MNHEY, CDR2 SVGAGI. V shed 0 bases and J shed 7 bases, with 13 bases lying between them. For the CDR3, the DNA is TGTGCCAGCAGTTACTCCCCGGCCACCTTTGAGCAGTACTTC. It specifies CASSYSPATFEQYF.

The rearrangement joins TRBV6-4 to TRBJ2-3, with TRBD2 matching 8 bases. Germline values: CDR1 MRHNA, CDR2 SNTAGT. The CDR3 is 15 amino acids. V shed 6 bases, J shed 0 bases, and the junction held 5 bases outside the gene matches. The CDR3 coding sequence is TGTGCCAGCAGGGATAGCGGGGCTAGCACAGATACGCAGTATTTT. Translated, it gives CASRDSGASTDTQYF.

The V gene is TRBV5-1, the J gene TRBJ2-1; TRBD2 agrees at 11 bases. This CDR3 contains 15 residues. The germline V gene encodes CDR1 SGHRS and CDR2 YFSETQ. The V gene end was trimmed by 4 bases and the J gene end by 6 bases; junction bases not matched to a gene: 6. Here the CDR3 reads CASSRDGTSGNEQFF. The DNA of the CDR3 is TGCGCCAGCAGCAGAGACGGGACTAGCGGCAATGAGCAGTTCTTC.

The J gene is TRBJ2-5, the V gene TRBV7-8; no reliable D call. Trimming cost V 5 bases and J 3 bases, with 16 bases left between them. The CDR3 is 15 amino acids. From germline, CDR1 is SGHVS and CDR2 FQNEAQ. CDR3 loop: CASSPNPGLEETQYF. The CDR3 coding sequence is TGTGCCAGCAGCCCCAACCCAGGATTAGAAGAGACCCAGTACTTC.

This clonotype was detected only a few times. The CDR3 here is CARKKGARDYGYTF. The CDR3 DNA reads as TGTGCCCGAAAGAAGGGGGCTCGGGACTATGGCTACACCTTC. This chain joins TRBV2 and TRBJ1-2, with 7 bases matching TRBD1. The CDR3 runs to 14 residues. V trimming: 11 bases; J trimming: 3 bases; junction bases outside the gene matches: 12. CDR1 and CDR2 (germline): SNHLY, FYNNEI. Full variable domain (missing parts from reference TRBV2 and TRBJ1-2): EPEVTQTPSHQVTQMGQEVILRCVPISNHLYFYWYRQILGQKVEFLVSFYNNEISEKSEIFDDQFSVERPDGSNFTLKIRSTKLEDSAMYFCARKKGARDYGYTFGSGTRLTVV.